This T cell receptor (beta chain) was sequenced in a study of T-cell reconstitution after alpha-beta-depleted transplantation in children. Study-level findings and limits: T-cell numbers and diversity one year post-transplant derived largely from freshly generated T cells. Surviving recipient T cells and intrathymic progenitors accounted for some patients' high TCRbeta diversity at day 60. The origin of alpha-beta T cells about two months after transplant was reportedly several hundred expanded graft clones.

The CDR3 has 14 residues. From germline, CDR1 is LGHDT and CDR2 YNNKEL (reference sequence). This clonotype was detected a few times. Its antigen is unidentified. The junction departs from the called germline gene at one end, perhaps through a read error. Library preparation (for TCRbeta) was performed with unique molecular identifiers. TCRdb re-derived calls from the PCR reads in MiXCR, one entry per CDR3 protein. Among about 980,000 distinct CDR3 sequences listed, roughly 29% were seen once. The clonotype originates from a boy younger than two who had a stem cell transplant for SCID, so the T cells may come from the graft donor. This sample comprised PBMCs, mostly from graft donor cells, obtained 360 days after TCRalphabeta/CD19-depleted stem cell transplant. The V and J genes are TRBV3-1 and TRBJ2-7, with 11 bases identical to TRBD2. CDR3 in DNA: TGTGCCAGCACCACTAGCGGGGGTTCCTCCGAGCAGTACTTC. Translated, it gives CASTTSGGSSEQYF.